This TCR beta chain was identified during a study of blood T cell repertoires in COVID-19. Study as a whole: Samples came from the United States, Italy and Spain, spanning acute and convalescent COVID-19. The cDNA or gDNA used as material had been derived from T cells, B-cell-depleted T cells, or PBMCs.

This CDR3 spans 15 amino acids. The germline V and J ends were trimmed by 3 bases and 2 bases, with 13 bases remaining between them. Germline CDR1 SGHAT, CDR2 FQNNGV. In the original processing: It was from reference gene primer amplification that nucleated cell counts were estimated. Only in-frame clones appear in the TCRdb table, and some are missing; sequencing was by immunoSEQ multiplex PCR. D and trimming come from the DNA, and the V and J calls and clone size come from that table. Altogether approximately 70,000 clones are present, more than 75% being singletons, with the ten largest covering roughly a fifth.

The rearrangement uses TRBV11-2 and TRBJ1-1, with TRBD1 as a possible D gene (6 bases). Input material: peripheral blood. This receptor was identified in a human donor in a cohort sampled during active COVID-19. The DNA of the CDR3 is TGTGCCAGCAGCTTGACGGACAGCCTAAACACTGAAGCTTTCTTT. This sequence encodes CASSLTDSLNTEAFF.